The 3 T cell receptor beta chains listed next were all sequenced from one sample in a study of blood T cell repertoires in COVID-19. The table came from immunoSEQ multiplex PCR; TCRdb's copy has only in-frame clones and leaves some out. Of approximately 280,000 clones listed, around nine tenths were seen once; the top ten hold 6.8%. The sample comprised peripheral blood. These receptors were taken from a woman aged 25 to 39 with COVID-19, enrolled during active disease.

V gene TRBV5-1 combines with J gene TRBJ2-6; 9 bases are a match to TRBD1. CDR1 and CDR2 from the germline V gene are SGHRS and YFSETQ. The CDR3 runs to 18 residues. V gave up 2 bases and J gave up 0 bases; unmatched junction bases: 6. CDR3: CASSFRTGEASGANVLTF. In DNA, the CDR3 is TGCGCCAGCAGCTTCCGGACAGGGGAGGCCTCTGGGGCCAACGTCCTGACTTTC.

V is TRBV14 and J is TRBJ2-3, with D tentatively TRBD1 (6 bases). The V gene's germline CDR1 is SGHDN and CDR2 FVKESK. The CDR3 sequence is 14 residues long. V was pared by 0 bases and J by 8 bases, with 12 bases between. CDR3 sequence: CASSQDLGAGTQYF. The CDR3 DNA sequence: TGTGCCAGCAGCCAAGATCTGGGGGCAGGTACGCAGTATTTT.

This chain connects TRBV6-6 to TRBJ2-5; possibly TRBD1 for D (5 bases). This CDR3 spans 14 amino acids. Trimming shortened V by 9 bases and J by 1 base, and 15 bases separated the two germline ends. The germline V gene encodes CDR1 MNHNY and CDR2 SVGAGI (reference sequence). CDR3 bases: TGTGCCAGGGCCGACAGTAACATCCAAGAGACCCAGTACTTC. Encoded protein: CARADSNIQETQYF.